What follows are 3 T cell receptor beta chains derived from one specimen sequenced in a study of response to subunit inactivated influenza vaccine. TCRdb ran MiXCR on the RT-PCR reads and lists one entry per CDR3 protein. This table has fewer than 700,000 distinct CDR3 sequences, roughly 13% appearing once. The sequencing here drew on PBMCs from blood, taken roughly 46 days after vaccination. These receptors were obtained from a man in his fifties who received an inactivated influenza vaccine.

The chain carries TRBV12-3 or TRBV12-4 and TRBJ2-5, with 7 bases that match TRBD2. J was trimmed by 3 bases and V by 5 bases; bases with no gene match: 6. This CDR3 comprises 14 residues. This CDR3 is CASSPMGGKETQYF. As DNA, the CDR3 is TGTGCCAGCAGTCCCATGGGGGGGAAAGAGACCCAGTACTTC.

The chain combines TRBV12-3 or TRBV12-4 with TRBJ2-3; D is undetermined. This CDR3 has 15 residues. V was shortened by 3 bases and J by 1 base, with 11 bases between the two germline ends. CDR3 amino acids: CASSLSPLGTDTQYF. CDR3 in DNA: TGTGCCAGCAGTTTGAGCCCTTTGGGCACAGATACGCAGTATTTT.

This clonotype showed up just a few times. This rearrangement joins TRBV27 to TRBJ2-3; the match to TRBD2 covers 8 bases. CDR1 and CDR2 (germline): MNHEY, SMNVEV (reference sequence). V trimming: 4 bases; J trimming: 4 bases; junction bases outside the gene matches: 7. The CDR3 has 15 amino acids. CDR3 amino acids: CASSWSGGAPDTQYF. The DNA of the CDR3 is TGTGCCAGCAGTTGGAGCGGGGGTGCCCCAGATACGCAGTATTTT.